This is a list of T cell receptor beta chains from one sample in a study of T cells in Graves' hyperthyroidism and ophthalmopathy. TCRdb analysed the multiplex PCR reads with MiXCR anew, one entry per CDR3 protein. The repertoire holds more than 350,000 distinct CDR3 sequences, with about 14% as singletons. Sequences were obtained from blood. These receptor sequences come from a woman under 40 with Graves' ophthalmopathy. Both conserved end residues are part of each CDR3. A D gene is named only where the DNA matches it firmly. Some rows mark clone size as missing; the rest say once, few, many or name a class of expanded clone.

D	V	size	J	CDR3	DNA
TRBD2	TRBV14	many	TRBJ2-3	CASSHRLAGRTDTQYF	TGTGCCAGCAGCCACCGACTAGCGGGGAGGACAGATACGCAGTATTTT
TRBD1	TRBV29-1	many	TRBJ2-7	CSVETGTGHEQYF	TGCAGCGTTGAAACCGGGACAGGGCACGAGCAGTACTTC
NA	TRBV3-1	many	TRBJ1-6	CASSQDFRVPPLHF	TGTGCCAGCAGCCAAGATTTTCGGGTACCACCCCTCCACTTT
NA	TRBV11-2	many	TRBJ2-4	CASSLVGGVAKNIQYF	TGTGCCAGCAGCTTAGTCGGTGGGGTAGCCAAAAACATTCAGTACTTC
TRBD1	TRBV27	many	TRBJ1-2	CASSRQGREGYTF	TGTGCCAGCAGTAGACAGGGACGAGAAGGCTACACCTTC
NA	TRBV30	many	TRBJ1-2	CAWTPMSAKVYGYTF	TGTGCCTGGACCCCCATGTCGGCGAAAGTCTATGGCTACACCTTC
TRBD1	TRBV12-3/TRBV12-4	many	TRBJ2-7	CASSFRGVNSRATGRVYEQYF	TGTGCCAGCAGTTTTCGGGGTGTGAACTCGAGAGCGACAGGGAGAGTCTACGAGCAGTACTTC
NA	TRBV2	NA	TRBJ2-2	CASDKGSGELFF	TGTGCCAGCGATAAGGGGTCCGGGGAGCTGTTTTTT
NA	TRBV30	many	TRBJ2-3	CARNAQATSTDTQYF	TGTGCCCGAAACGCCCAAGCTACTAGCACAGATACGCAGTATTTT
NA	TRBV2	NA	TRBJ2-3	CATAPGLSTDTQYF	TGTGCCACCGCCCCGGGACTTAGCACAGATACGCAGTATTTT
NA	TRBV7-9	NA	TRBJ1-2	CASSPLSQGYGYTF	TGTGCCAGCAGCCCTCTATCTCAGGGTTATGGCTACACCTTC
TRBD2	TRBV20-1	many	TRBJ2-3	CSATRTSGGGDTQYF	TGCAGTGCTACCCGTACTAGCGGGGGGGGAGATACGCAGTATTTT
TRBD1	TRBV5-1	NA	TRBJ2-2	CASSRDGADRDHTGELFF	TGCGCCAGCAGCCGGGATGGGGCCGACAGGGATCACACCGGGGAGCTGTTTTTT
NA	TRBV15	NA	TRBJ2-4	CATSTGQINKNIQYF	TGTGCCACCAGCACCGGACAGATTAACAAAAACATTCAGTACTTC
NA	TRBV20-1	few	TRBJ1-5	CSASSGLQPQHF	TGCAGTGCTAGTTCGGGCCTTCAGCCCCAGCATTTT
NA	TRBV5-1	many	TRBJ1-3	CASSPMAAGGNTIYF	TGCGCCAGCAGCCCGATGGCGGCAGGGGGAAACACCATATATTTT
NA	TRBV27	many	TRBJ1-6	CASSLNGAGSPLHF	TGTGCCAGCAGTTTAAACGGAGCGGGCTCACCCCTCCACTTT
TRBD1	TRBV2	many	TRBJ1-4	CASSDPGQDEKLFF	TGTGCCAGCAGCGACCCGGGACAGGATGAAAAACTGTTTTTT
NA	TRBV13	many	TRBJ2-4	CASSPTGLISKNIQYF	TGTGCCAGCAGCCCGACAGGTCTTATATCCAAAAACATTCAGTACTTC
NA	TRBV5-6	many	TRBJ2-3	CASSLALAGGTQYF	TGTGCCAGCAGTTTGGCCCTTGCTGGAGGTACGCAGTATTTT
NA	TRBV7-2	many	TRBJ1-1	CASSPSTDFMNTEAFF	TGTGCCAGCAGCCCCTCGACAGATTTCATGAACACTGAAGCTTTCTTT
TRBD2	TRBV12-3/TRBV12-4	many	TRBJ2-1	CASSPTSGDEQFF	TGTGCCAGCAGTCCAACTAGCGGGGATGAGCAGTTCTTC
NA	TRBV28	many	TRBJ1-2	CASTPTGMEGPNYGYTF	TGTGCCAGCACCCCCACCGGGATGGAGGGCCCTAACTATGGCTACACCTTC
NA	TRBV3-1	NA	TRBJ1-5	CASSQDPFQPQHF	TGTGCCAGCAGCCAAGATCCTTTTCAGCCCCAGCATTTT
NA	TRBV20-1	NA	TRBJ1-4	CSAANRDRANEKLFF	TGCAGTGCTGCAAACAGGGATCGGGCTAATGAAAAACTGTTTTTT
TRBD1	TRBV20-1	once	TRBJ2-7	CSAVPGQGYEQYF	TGCAGTGCCGTCCCGGGACAGGGCTACGAGCAGTACTTC
NA	TRBV12-3/TRBV12-4	many	TRBJ1-3	CASSSHYSGNTIYF	TGTGCCAGCAGTTCTCACTACTCTGGAAACACCATATATTTT
NA	TRBV30	many	TRBJ2-1	CAWSVRQEIYNEQFF	TGTGCCTGGAGTGTACGACAGGAGATTTACAATGAGCAGTTCTTC
NA	TRBV11-2	many	TRBJ2-1	CASSLERGPEANEQFF	TGTGCCAGCAGCTTAGAGAGGGGACCGGAGGCCAATGAGCAGTTCTTC
TRBD1	TRBV19	NA	TRBJ2-7	CASSILQGAYEQYF	TGTGCCAGTAGTATTCTCCAGGGGGCCTACGAGCAGTACTTC